A selection of T cell receptor beta chains follows, all from one sample in a study of control samples from healthy donors and cancer patients. The method was immunoSEQ multiplex PCR; TCRdb's version includes in-frame clones alone and lacks a portion of them. The repertoire includes 78,000 or so clones, about 88% of them detected once, and around 5.4% sits in the top ten. Sequenced input: blood. The receptors originated from a woman in her forties or fifties in good health. CDR3s include the opening cysteine and the closing phenylalanine or tryptophan. D genes are given only for firm matches. The size field is filled for only some rows; it gives once, few, many or a size class.

J gene	clone size	D gene	V gene	CDR3 DNA	CDR3 protein
TRBJ1-1	few	TRBD1	TRBV19	TGTGCCAGCACAGGGGCCCCGATGAGGGAAGCTTTCTTT	CASTGAPMREAFF
TRBJ1-1	-	-	TRBV9	TGTGCCAGCAGCGCCCCACCCCAGGGGAACACTGAAGCTTTCTTT	CASSAPPQGNTEAFF
TRBJ2-3	-	TRBD2	TRBV9	TGTGCCAGCAGCGGCGGAGTTAGCGGGGGGTTTACGCAGTATTTT	CASSGGVSGGFTQYF
TRBJ2-2	-	-	TRBV19	TGTGCCAGTAGTATAGGTGCGGGGCCGAACACCGGGGAGCTGTTTTTT	CASSIGAGPNTGELFF
TRBJ2-7	-	-	TRBV19	TGTGCCAGTAGTACTTCTTCAGGGGGGTTCTACGAGCAGTACTTC	CASSTSSGGFYEQYF
TRBJ1-2	-	-	TRBV6-2/TRBV6-3	TGTGCCAGCAGCCACAACAGGGTGGAGGGCTACACCTTC	CASSHNRVEGYTF
TRBJ2-4	-	TRBD1	TRBV30	TGTGCCTGGAGTCCCGAACCACCGGGACAGGGAAGGTTC	CAWSPEPPGQGRF
TRBJ1-5	-	TRBD1	TRBV19	TGTGCCAGTAGTATACGGGACAGGGCTATTCAGCCCCAGCATTTT	CASSIRDRAIQPQHF
TRBJ1-1	-	-	TRBV7-9	TGTGCCAGCAGCTTAGAACAGGGAGGGGACACTGAAGCTTTCTTT	CASSLEQGGDTEAFF
TRBJ1-1	once	TRBD1	TRBV6-5	TGTGCCAGCAGTTACGGGACAGGGGTAGGGACTGAAGCTTTCTTT	CASSYGTGVGTEAFF
TRBJ2-7	-	TRBD1	TRBV7-2	TGTGCCAGCAGCTGGGCCGGGACAGGGGACTTGGAGCAGTACTTC	CASSWAGTGDLEQYF
TRBJ2-3	-	TRBD1	TRBV7-9	TGTGCCAGCAGCTGGACCGGGACAGGGTCAGATACGCAGTATTTT	CASSWTGTGSDTQYF
TRBJ1-2	-	-	TRBV3-1/TRBV3-2	TGTGCCAGCAGCCAGACCCCGCGGGCAGGCTATGGCTACACCTTC	CASSQTPRAGYGYTF
TRBJ1-3	-	-	TRBV4-1	TGCGCCAGCAGCCAAGATCCGGGACCCCGCTCTGGAAACACCATATATTTT	CASSQDPGPRSGNTIYF
TRBJ1-1	once	-	TRBV6-4	TGTGCCAGCAGGACAGGTCCTAACACTGAAGCTTTCTTT	CASRTGPNTEAFF
TRBJ2-3	few	-	TRBV7-9	TGTGCCAGCAGCTTAGCGCACACTATAGATACGCAGTATTTT	CASSLAHTIDTQYF
TRBJ2-7	-	TRBD1	TRBV14	TGTGCCAGCAGCCGAGGGGGGACAGGGCGCTACGAGCAGTACTTC	CASSRGGTGRYEQYF
TRBJ2-4	once	-	TRBV7-9	TGTGCCAGCCGTCGGCAGGGGGCCAAAAACATTCAGTACTTC	CASRRQGAKNIQYF
TRBJ1-6	-	-	TRBV7-2	TGTGCCAGCAGCCCTTACAATTCACCCCTCCACTTT	CASSPYNSPLHF
TRBJ2-1	-	TRBD2	TRBV5-4	TGTGCCAGTAAACTAGCGGGGGGGCGATCCCCTGAGCAGTTCTTC	CASKLAGGRSPEQFF
TRBJ1-2	-	-	TRBV5-1	TGCGCCAGCAAGGGCCACTCGGGGGCCTATGGCTACACCTTC	CASKGHSGAYGYTF
TRBJ2-1	-	-	TRBV11-2	TGTGCCAGCAGCTTAGGAAGGGGTTCATGGACTGAGCAGTTCTTC	CASSLGRGSWTEQFF
TRBJ1-3	-	-	TRBV9	TGTGCCAGCAGCCCTACAGGGACAACTGGAAACACCATATATTTT	CASSPTGTTGNTIYF
TRBJ1-2	-	TRBD1	TRBV27	TGTGCCAGCAGATACACCGGGACAGGGCAAGGCTACACCTTC	CASRYTGTGQGYTF
TRBJ1-6	-	-	TRBV11-2	TGTGCCAGCAGCTTAGGGACCTATAATTCACCCCTCCACTTT	CASSLGTYNSPLHF
TRBJ2-7	-	TRBD1	TRBV24-1	TGTGCCACCAAAGACAGGGAAGGAGGCGAGCAGTACTTC	CATKDREGGEQYF
TRBJ1-4	-	-	TRBV5-1	TGCGCCAGCAGCCCGTCACCGGACACTAATGAAAAACTGTTTTTT	CASSPSPDTNEKLFF
TRBJ2-7	-	-	TRBV2	TGTGCCAGTGAACGGGGTGCACGCTACGAGCAGTACTTC	CASERGARYEQYF
TRBJ2-7	-	-	TRBV28	TGTGCCAGCAGTCCCCACCAGGGAGATAACGAGCAGTACTTC	CASSPHQGDNEQYF
TRBJ2-3	once	-	TRBV3-1/TRBV3-2	TGTGCCAGCAGCCAAGATTATCAGCGAGGAGATACGCAGTATTTT	CASSQDYQRGDTQYF
TRBJ1-1	-	-	TRBV19	TGTGCCAGTACGACCGCACCTAGAACCACTGAAGCTTTCTTT	CASTTAPRTTEAFF
TRBJ1-3	-	-	TRBV7-9	TGTGCCAGCAGCTTTTTACTACCTGGAAACACCATATATTTT	CASSFLLPGNTIYF
TRBJ1-1	-	-	TRBV2	TGTGCCAGCAGTGCTTGGGGGTCTGAAGCTTTCTTT	CASSAWGSEAFF
TRBJ2-3	-	TRBD1	TRBV5-1	TGCGCCAGCAGGGGACAGAGCACAGATACGCAGTATTTT	CASRGQSTDTQYF
TRBJ2-1	-	-	TRBV7-8	TGTGCCAGCAGCCTTGGGACACTGAATGAGCAGTTCTTC	CASSLGTLNEQFF
TRBJ2-1	-	TRBD2	TRBV15	TGTGCCACCAGCAGAGATTCAGGACTAGCGGGGGTCCCCTCCTACAATGAGCAGTTCTTC	CATSRDSGLAGVPSYNEQFF
TRBJ2-7	-	-	TRBV13	TGTGCCAGCAGCTTAGGCCAAATATACTACGAGCAGTACTTC	CASSLGQIYYEQYF
TRBJ2-2	-	-	TRBV7-6	TGTGCCAGCAGCTCCCCTGGGATGAACACCGGGGAGCTGTTTTTT	CASSSPGMNTGELFF
TRBJ2-1	-	-	TRBV21-1	TGTGCCAGCAGCAAAGTAATAGTAGCAAGGTACAATGAGCAGTTCTTC	CASSKVIVARYNEQFF
TRBJ1-1	-	TRBD1	TRBV3-1/TRBV3-2	TGTGCCAGCAGCCAAGAACAGGGGGAAGCTTTCTTT	CASSQEQGEAFF
TRBJ1-5	-	-	TRBV6-1	TGTGCCAGCAGTGGGGGACCTACGAGAAGCAATCAGCCCCAGCATTTT	CASSGGPTRSNQPQHF
TRBJ1-4	-	-	TRBV9	TGTGCCAGCAGCGTAGGGGCAGGCGGGGGCAATGAAAAACTGTTTTTT	CASSVGAGGGNEKLFF
TRBJ2-2	-	-	TRBV24-1	TGTGCCACCAGTCGAGGGGATATCGGGGAGCTGTTTTTT	CATSRGDIGELFF
TRBJ1-1	-	-	TRBV12-3/TRBV12-4	TGTGCCAGCAGACTGGACAGTTTTGAAGCTTTCTTT	CASRLDSFEAFF
TRBJ2-4	-	-	TRBV2	TGTGCCAGCGGAAAGGGGGGAAGGCAGGACATTCAGTACTTC	CASGKGGRQDIQYF
TRBJ1-2	-	-	TRBV6-1	TGTGCCAGCAGTGAAAGTGAACCACCCTATGGCTACACCTTC	CASSESEPPYGYTF
TRBJ1-1	-	-	TRBV7-2	TGTGCCAGCAGCTTAAGGGGGTACGGCACTGAAGCTTTCTTT	CASSLRGYGTEAFF
TRBJ1-5	-	TRBD1	TRBV2	TGTGCCAGCAAGGGGACAGGGGGCGCGTCGAGCAATCAGCCCCAGCATTTT	CASKGTGGASSNQPQHF
TRBJ2-1	-	-	TRBV6-5	TGTGCCAGCACCTATGGCAATGAGCAGTTCTTC	CASTYGNEQFF